This passage covers 14 T cell receptor beta chains from one sample sequenced in a study of blood T cell repertoires in COVID-19 (dated by TCRdb to the early 2020s). The library was generated by the immunoSEQ multiplex PCR assay. TCRdb provides this immuneACCESS table in a form limited to in-frame rearrangements. Some clones are lacking; in checked studies, under half of them reflect an unresolved V gene, and why the rest are absent is not known. The table for this sample lists almost 500,000 clones; more than 85% of them were counted only once. Of the sample, approximately 8% falls within the top ten clones. Sequencing used PBMCs or T cells enriched from blood (not recorded which). The receptors derive from a woman aged 55 to 70 who had recovered from COVID-19.

This chain links TRBV27 with TRBJ1-1, with TRBD1 matching 8 bases. V was pared by 6 bases and J by 1 base, with 4 bases of the junction left unmatched. Germline V gives CDR1 MNHEY, CDR2 SMNVEV (reference sequence). The CDR3 contains 14 residues. Here the CDR3 reads CASSTDRENTEAFF. The CDR3 coding sequence is TGTGCCAGCAGCACGGACAGGGAGAACACTGAAGCTTTCTTT.

The chain has TRBV5-1 and TRBJ1-1; 9 bases line up with TRBD1. The germline CDR1 and CDR2 sequences are SGHRS and YFSETQ. CDR3 length: 14 residues. The junction had 3 bases not matched to a gene; V was cut back by 2 bases and J by 4 bases. The CDR3 loop is CASSFETGGTEAFF. CDR3 nucleotides: TGCGCCAGCAGCTTCGAGACAGGGGGCACTGAAGCTTTCTTT.

This chain links TRBV5-3 with TRBJ1-6; D possibly corresponds to TRBD1 (5 bases). TRBV5-3 is marked as an open reading frame, function uncertain. CDR3 size: 16 residues. Trimming took off 5 bases at V and 8 bases at J, with 20 bases between the two ends. In nucleotides, the CDR3 is TGTGCCAGAAGTTTTTCACGGGACTACCCTCATTCACCCCTCCACTTT. As protein: CARSFSRDYPHSPLHF.

The V and J genes are TRBV13 and TRBJ2-7; unclear D gene. Germline loops: CDR1 PRHDT, CDR2 FYEKMQ (reference sequence). V dropped 2 bases and J dropped 1 base, with 6 bases sitting between them. The CDR3 covers 13 residues. CDR3 amino acids: CASSLMASYEQYV. Written as DNA, the CDR3 is TGTGCCAGCAGCTTAATGGCATCCTACGAGCAGTACGTC.

The chain employs TRBV5-1 and TRBJ2-6; perhaps TRBD1 as D (6 bases). CDR1 SGHRS and CDR2 YFSETQ come from the germline V gene. The CDR3 has 19 residues. V lost 5 bases to trimming and J lost 0 bases, with 21 bases between them. CDR3 coding DNA: TGCGCCAGCAGTGAACCTCCCGGGACACCAATCTCTGGGGCCAACGTCCTGACTTTC. This sequence encodes CASSEPPGTPISGANVLTF.

Details on this clone: This sample includes further DNA sequences coding for the same CDR3. The chain couples TRBV5-1 to TRBJ2-2; 8 bases map to TRBD1. With 0 bases clipped from V and 4 bases from J, the junction kept 2 bases outside the gene matches. This CDR3 region has 15 residues. The germline gives CDR1 SGHRS, CDR2 YFSETQ. The CDR3 sequence: CASSLGGTGTGELFF. In nucleotides, the CDR3 is TGCGCCAGCAGCTTGGGGGGGACAGGCACCGGGGAGCTGTTTTTT. Filled out from reference TRBV5-1 and TRBJ2-2, the complete variable domain reads KAGVTQTPRYLIKTRGQQVTLSCSPISGHRSVSWYQQTPGQGLQFLFEYFSETQRNKGNFPGRFSGRQFSNSRSEMNVSTLELGDSALYLCASSLGGTGTGELFFGEGSRLTVL.

This clone was counted once. The chain couples TRBV5-1 to TRBJ2-3, with 7 nucleotides matching TRBD1. V dropped 4 bases and J dropped 0; count of bases not matched to a gene: 5. This CDR3 contains 15 residues. Germline V CDR1 and CDR2: SGHRS, YFSETQ. CDR3 amino acids: CASSPGQTSTDTQYF. CDR3 bases: TGCGCCAGCAGCCCGGGACAGACTAGCACAGATACGCAGTATTTT. Based on the CDR3 plus reference TRBV5-1 and TRBJ2-3, the full variable domain is KAGVTQTPRYLIKTRGQQVTLSCSPISGHRSVSWYQQTPGQGLQFLFEYFSETQRNKGNFPGRFSGRQFSNSRSEMNVSTLELGDSALYLCASSPGQTSTDTQYFGPGTRLTVL.

This chain connects TRBV27 to TRBJ1-5, with 7 nucleotides matching TRBD1. V shed 6 bases and J 5 bases; nucleotides not matched to a gene: 4. Germline values: CDR1 MNHEY, CDR2 SMNVEV (reference sequence). The CDR3 extends over 13 amino acids. The CDR3 DNA reads TGTGCCAGCAGCCGACAGGGCTATCAGCCCCAGCATTTT. As protein: CASSRQGYQPQHF.

The J gene is TRBJ2-7, the V gene TRBV7-2; perhaps TRBD2 as D (6 bases). Trimming pared 1 base from V and 2 bases from J, leaving 15 bases between. The CDR3 contains 16 residues. The germline V gene encodes CDR1 SGHTA and CDR2 FQGNSA. This CDR3 is CASSLVGTDSAYEQYV. The CDR3 DNA is TGTGCCAGCAGCTTAGTTGGGACTGATTCCGCCTACGAGCAGTACGTC.

This clone was detected only a few times. The rearrangement uses TRBV5-4 and TRBJ1-1; 9 positions match TRBD1. CDR1 SGHNT and CDR2 YYREEE come from the germline V gene (reference sequence). The CDR3 totals 15 residues. The V and J ends lost 0 bases and 1 base, in that order; junction bases with no gene match: 1. As DNA, the CDR3 is TGTGCCAGCAGCTTGGTGGGACAGGGGAACACTGAAGCTTTCTTT. Its protein product is CASSLVGQGNTEAFF.

About this clone itself: Within the sample, other DNA sequences also encode this same CDR3. V is TRBV7-2 and J is TRBJ1-3; tentatively, D is TRBD1 (5 bases). CDR3 size: 14 residues. The ends were cut back, 3 bases at V and 3 bases at J, with 9 bases in the middle. Germline V gives CDR1 SGHTA, CDR2 FQGNSA. CDR3 protein: CASSLGGDGNTIYF. CDR3 bases: TGTGCCAGCAGCTTGGGGGGGGATGGAAACACCATATATTTT.

The V and J genes are TRBV19 and TRBJ1-3; D gene uncertain. The germline V gene has CDR1 LNHDA and CDR2 SQIVND (reference sequence). V was shortened by 7 bases and J by 0 bases, with 10 bases between the two germline ends. CDR3 size: 14 residues. This CDR3 is CASTAGYSGNTIYF. The CDR3 DNA reads TGTGCCAGTACCGCAGGCTACTCTGGAAACACCATATATTTT.

The rearrangement joins TRBV25-1 to TRBJ1-2, with D possibly being TRBD1 (6 bases). Germline V CDR1 and CDR2: MGHDK, SYGVNS. Trimming pared 0 bases from V and 4 bases from J, leaving 12 bases between. This CDR3 has 15 amino acids. The CDR3 region is CASSEYASGAYGYTF. As DNA, the CDR3 is TGTGCCAGCAGTGAATATGCTTCAGGGGCCTATGGCTACACCTTC.

The V call is TRBV15, the J call TRBJ2-7; D is uncertain. Germline CDR1 reads LNHNV; CDR2 reads YYDKDF (reference sequence). The CDR3 runs 12 residues. V shed 0 bases and J shed 12 bases, with 12 bases lying between them. CDR3 in amino acids: CATSRDEYRPYF. The CDR3 nucleotides read TGTGCCACCAGCAGAGATGAGTACAGACCGTACTTC.